This entry lists 28 T cell receptor beta chains sequenced from one sample in a study of blood T cell repertoires in COVID-19. The assay was immunoSEQ multiplex PCR, and TCRdb's table has in-frame clones only and misses some. In the table there are approximately 240,000 clones, around 90% of which are singletons. The sample was PBMCs or T cells enriched from blood (not recorded which). These receptors were taken from a woman in her twenties or thirties with acute COVID-19.

This clone has a handful of counts. This chain joins TRBV6-2 or TRBV6-3 and TRBJ1-2; 7 bases map to TRBD1. Germline CDR1 MNHEY, CDR2 SVGEGT. Trimming took 4 bases from V and 5 from J; bases not matched to a gene: 10. CDR3 length: 15 residues. The CDR3 loop is CASSLGQTGIYGYTF. As DNA, the CDR3 is TGTGCCAGCAGTTTAGGACAGACAGGGATTTATGGCTACACCTTC.

The chain uses TRBV5-6 and TRBJ2-2, with D perhaps TRBD2 (5 bases). The germline CDR1 and CDR2 sequences are SGHDT and YYEEEE. V lost 1 base and J 7 bases, leaving 14 bases between the germline ends. CDR3 length: 15 residues. CDR3: CASSLIPRTHGELFF. DNA of the CDR3: TGTGCCAGCAGCTTGATTCCCAGGACTCACGGGGAGCTGTTTTTT.

The CDR3: CASSVAPGTSGGQLNTGELFF. The CDR3 coding sequence is TGTGCCAGCAGCGTAGCCCCCGGGACTAGCGGGGGGCAATTGAACACCGGGGAGCTGTTTTTT. V usage is TRBV9 and J usage is TRBJ2-2; 15 bases agree with TRBD2. Germline CDR1 and CDR2: SGDLS and YYNGEE. The junction had 10 bases not matched to a gene; V was cut back by 0 bases and J by 1 base. The CDR3 has 21 residues.

This clone was detected only a few times. The chain employs TRBV5-1 and TRBJ2-2; 15 bases are shared with TRBD2. The CDR3 totals 16 residues. V was clipped by 4 bases and J by 7 bases; unmatched bases: 5. CDR1 and CDR2 (germline): SGHRS, YFSETQ. Here the CDR3 reads CASSLGLAGGIGELFF. The CDR3 DNA is TGCGCCAGCAGCCTGGGACTAGCGGGAGGTATCGGGGAGCTGTTTTTT. The variable domain in full, completed from reference TRBV5-1 and TRBJ2-2, reads KAGVTQTPRYLIKTRGQQVTLSCSPISGHRSVSWYQQTPGQGLQFLFEYFSETQRNKGNFPGRFSGRQFSNSRSEMNVSTLELGDSALYLCASSLGLAGGIGELFFGEGSRLTVL.

The V call is TRBV7-2, the J call TRBJ1-2, with D hard to call. The CDR3 length is 14 residues. V was shortened by 2 bases and J by 6 bases, with 13 bases between the two germline ends. Per the germline V gene, CDR1 is SGHTA and CDR2 is FQGNSA. This CDR3 reads CASSLISADNGYTF. CDR3 in DNA: TGTGCCAGCAGCTTAATCTCGGCAGACAATGGCTACACCTTC.

The V and J genes are TRBV4-1 and TRBJ2-1; D is ambiguous. Germline loops: CDR1 MGHRA, CDR2 YSYEKL. This CDR3 is 13 amino acids long. Trimming removed 6 bases from V and 7 bases from J, with 13 bases in between. CDR3 sequence reads: CASSPRGGNEQFF. CDR3 nucleotide sequence: TGCGCCAGCAGTCCTCGAGGTGGGAATGAGCAGTTCTTC.

The V and J genes are TRBV4-2 and TRBJ1-2; 9 nucleotides line up with TRBD1. There are 16 residues in the CDR3. From germline, CDR1 is LGHNA and CDR2 YNFKEQ. Trimming removed 1 base from V and 2 bases from J; junction bases left unmatched: 5. The CDR3 reads CASSQGRGQGNYGYTF. The CDR3 DNA sequence: TGTGCCAGCAGCCAAGGCAGGGGACAGGGCAACTATGGCTACACCTTC.

This chain uses TRBV2 with TRBJ1-1; TRBD1 is a possible D gene (5 bases). The CDR3 is made up of 13 amino acids. The V gene lost 7 bases and the J gene lost 4 bases, with 13 bases spanning the gap. Germline CDR1 reads SNHLY; CDR2 reads FYNNEI. The DNA of the CDR3 is TGTGCCAGCACCGCTAGGGGTTCCACTGAAGCTTTCTTT. This translates into CASTARGSTEAFF.

This CDR3 reads CASSPGLAGAGLTQYF. For the CDR3, the DNA is TGTGCCAGCAGCCCAGGACTAGCGGGAGCGGGCCTGACCCAGTACTTC. The rearrangement uses TRBV7-3 and TRBJ2-5; 13 bases align to TRBD2. CDR3 size: 16 residues. J lost 7 bases, V lost 5 bases, and 10 bases had no gene match. Germline V gives CDR1 SGHTA, CDR2 FQGTGA.

This clone was recorded only once. The J gene is TRBJ2-7, the V gene TRBV27; no firm D call. V was trimmed by 5 bases and J by 1 base, leaving 18 bases between them. CDR1 and CDR2 (germline): MNHEY, SMNVEV (reference sequence). The CDR3 consists of 16 residues. The CDR3 DNA is TGTGCCAGCAGTCCCCTCCGAGTAGAGTCATCCTACGAGCAGTACTTC. Translation gives CASSPLRVESSYEQYF.

The V and J genes are TRBV28 and TRBJ2-1; 9 bases are shared with TRBD2. The J segment lost 3 bases and the V segment lost 5 bases, leaving 8 bases of the junction unmatched. The CDR3 consists of 16 residues. Looked up from germline, CDR1 is MDHEN and CDR2 is SYDVKM. CDR3 region: CASSPRLAGFYNEQFF. In nucleotides, the CDR3 is TGTGCCAGCAGTCCTAGGCTAGCGGGATTCTACAATGAGCAGTTCTTC.

The gene calls are TRBV5-1 and TRBJ2-7; TRBD2 matches at 7 bases. CDR1 SGHRS and CDR2 YFSETQ come from the germline V gene. The CDR3 runs 14 residues. Unmatched junction bases numbered 7, after V lost 2 bases and J lost 5 bases. The CDR3 is CASSLVAGVNEQYF. CDR3 nucleotide sequence: TGCGCCAGCAGCTTAGTGGCGGGAGTTAACGAGCAGTACTTC.

The chain links TRBV5-4 to TRBJ2-1; possible D gene TRBD2, 5 bases. The V gene lost 4 bases and the J gene lost 8 bases, with 13 bases spanning the gap. Germline values: CDR1 SGHNT, CDR2 YYREEE (reference sequence). The length of the CDR3 is 13 residues. In DNA form, the CDR3 reads TGTGCCAGCAGCGCGGGTGCCTTAGATGAGCAGTTCTTC. It is translated as CASSAGALDEQFF.

The CDR3 bases are TGTGCCAGCTGGCAGGGGAAGACCCAGTACTTC. Encoded protein: CASWQGKTQYF. The chain uses TRBV7-9 and TRBJ2-5; maybe TRBD1 (6 bases). CDR3 size: 11 residues. The germline V gene encodes CDR1 SEHNR and CDR2 FQNEAQ (reference sequence). Trimming cost V 8 bases and J 6 bases, with 10 bases left between them.

The chain recombines TRBV19 with TRBJ1-1, with D maybe TRBD1 (6 bases). Germline V lookup: CDR1 LNHDA, CDR2 SQIVND (reference sequence). V lost 7 bases and J 3 bases, leaving 9 bases between the germline ends. The CDR3 is made up of 12 amino acids. DNA of the CDR3: TGTGCCAGTACTAACAGGGACACTGAAGCTTTCTTT. Amino acid sequence: CASTNRDTEAFF.

The chain carries TRBV7-2 and TRBJ1-1, with TRBD1 matching 9 bases. Germline values: CDR1 SGHTA, CDR2 FQGNSA. Trimming took 5 bases from V and 10 from J; bases not matched to a gene: 17. This CDR3 region has 16 residues. CDR3 sequence (DNA): TGTGCCAGCAGCCCGTCACCTGGGGGGACAGGGAATAGAGCTTTCTTT. This translates into CASSPSPGGTGNRAFF.

J is TRBJ2-7 and V is TRBV7-3, with D maybe TRBD2 (5 bases). V shed 3 bases and J shed 6 bases, with 9 bases lying between them. The germline V gene has CDR1 SGHTA and CDR2 FQGTGA. The CDR3 has 12 amino acids. The CDR3 loop is CASSFSGSEQYF. The CDR3 DNA reads TGTGCCAGCAGCTTCTCTGGGAGCGAGCAGTACTTC.

The chain carries TRBV28 and TRBJ2-7; a weak D match, TRBD2 (7 bases). CDR3 length equals 17 residues. The germline V and J ends were trimmed by 7 bases and 6 bases, with 28 bases remaining between them. From germline, CDR1 is MDHEN and CDR2 SYDVKM. Written as DNA, the CDR3 is TGTGCCAGCAATCAAGCCCCTAGCGGACCCTGGACAGCCGAGCAGTACTTC. This sequence encodes CASNQAPSGPWTAEQYF.

This chain's CDR3 is CASSDGTGGNSPLHF. Written as DNA, the CDR3 is TGTGCCAGCAGCGACGGGACAGGGGGAAATTCACCCCTCCACTTT. The chain is built from TRBV9 and TRBJ1-6; 11 bases align to TRBD1. Germline CDR1 SGDLS, CDR2 YYNGEE. This CDR3 has 15 amino acids. Trimming cost V 3 bases and J 7 bases; bases outside gene matches: 3.

V is TRBV11-1 and J is TRBJ2-5; D unresolved. Germline loops: CDR1 SGHAT, CDR2 FQDESV (reference sequence). CDR3 length equals 13 residues. The V and J ends lost 5 bases and 3 bases respectively, with 10 bases between them. The CDR3 sequence: CASSPRREETQYF. CDR3 in DNA: TGTGCCAGCAGCCCACGGAGAGAAGAGACCCAGTACTTC. Supplemented by reference TRBV11-1 and TRBJ2-5, the full variable domain reads EAEVAQSPRYKITEKSQAVAFWCDPISGHATLYWYRQILGQGPELLVQFQDESVVDDSQLPKDRFSAERLKGVDSTLKIQPAELGDSAMYLCASSPRREETQYFGPGTRLLVL.

The chain has TRBV9 and TRBJ2-1, with 10 positions matching TRBD2. The V gene's germline CDR1 is SGDLS and CDR2 YYNGEE. The V gene end was trimmed by 5 bases and the J gene end by 8 bases; junction bases not matched to a gene: 13. The CDR3 is 16 residues long. CDR3 loop: CASSAKASGRVYEQFF. The CDR3 region has the DNA TGTGCCAGCAGTGCAAAAGCTAGCGGGAGAGTCTATGAGCAGTTCTTC.

This chain joins TRBV29-1 and TRBJ2-7; D is possibly TRBD2 (5 bases). Trimming left V 4 bases short and J 3 bases short, with 13 bases between. CDR1 SQVTM and CDR2 ANQGSEA come from the germline V gene. The CDR3 has 13 amino acids. The CDR3 DNA sequence: TGCAGCGTTGTCAGAGCGGCGAACTACGAGCAGTACTTC. The encoded protein is CSVVRAANYEQYF.

The CDR3 DNA follows: TGTGCCAGTAGTATAGTCGGTAGCCGTGGCGGCGAGCAGTACTTC. Its translation is CASSIVGSRGGEQYF. The chain carries TRBV19 and TRBJ2-7; no clear D gene. The germline V and J ends were trimmed by 1 base and 6 bases, with 16 bases remaining between them. The CDR3 is 15 amino acids. Germline CDR1 LNHDA, CDR2 SQIVND (reference sequence).

CDR3 in amino acids: CAISEGRLAAQETQYF. CDR3 nucleotides: TGTGCCATCAGTGAAGGGAGGCTAGCGGCCCAAGAGACCCAGTACTTC. This chain links TRBV10-3 with TRBJ2-5; 7 bases are a match to TRBD2. The CDR3 is 16 amino acids. Unmatched junction bases numbered 8, after V lost 3 bases and J lost 1 base. The germline V gene has CDR1 ENHRY and CDR2 SYGVKD.

This clone has just one count. CDR3 DNA sequence: TGTGCCAGCAGCTTAGGGGTACGACTAGCGGGAGGGTGGAATGAGCAGTTCTTC. Translating gives CASSLGVRLAGGWNEQFF. This chain connects TRBV7-2 to TRBJ2-1, with 14 bases that match TRBD2. The trim removed 1 base at V and 7 bases at J, leaving 9 bases unmatched. CDR3 length equals 18 residues. The germline V gene encodes CDR1 SGHTA and CDR2 FQGNSA. The variable domain in full, completed from reference TRBV7-2 and TRBJ2-1, reads GAGVSQSPSNKVTEKGKDVELRCDPISGHTALYWYRQSLGQGLEFLIYFQGNSAPDKSGLPSDRFSAERTGGSVSTLTIQRTQQEDSAVYLCASSLGVRLAGGWNEQFFGPGTRLTVL.

The rearrangement links TRBV10-3 to TRBJ1-2, with 9 bases fitting TRBD1. The CDR3 extends over 14 amino acids. CDR1 is ENHRY, CDR2 SYGVKD, per germline. J lost 7 bases, V lost 5 bases, and 8 bases had no gene match. The CDR3 spells CAISSTGTGFGYTF. The CDR3 DNA reads TGTGCCATCAGTAGTACCGGGACAGGGTTTGGCTACACCTTC.

This clone appeared a single time. V is TRBV4-3 and J is TRBJ1-6, with D possibly being TRBD1 (6 bases). The CDR3 runs 17 residues. The germline gives CDR1 LGHNA, CDR2 YSLEER. V lost 0 bases to trimming and J lost 4 bases, with 13 bases between them. The CDR3 DNA sequence: TGCGCCAGCAGCCAAGATTCGGGGGGCGCGTATAATTCACCCCTCCACTTT. Translating it yields CASSQDSGGAYNSPLHF.

The rearrangement uses TRBV28 and TRBJ2-6; D may be TRBD1 (5 bases). V was cut by 2 bases and J by 0 bases, with 11 bases left in between. There are 17 residues in the CDR3. Germline V gene lookup returns CDR1 MDHEN and CDR2 SYDVKM. The CDR3 reads CASSLGGARSGANVLTF. The CDR3 region has the DNA TGTGCCAGCAGTTTAGGTGGGGCCCGCTCTGGGGCCAACGTCCTGACTTTC.